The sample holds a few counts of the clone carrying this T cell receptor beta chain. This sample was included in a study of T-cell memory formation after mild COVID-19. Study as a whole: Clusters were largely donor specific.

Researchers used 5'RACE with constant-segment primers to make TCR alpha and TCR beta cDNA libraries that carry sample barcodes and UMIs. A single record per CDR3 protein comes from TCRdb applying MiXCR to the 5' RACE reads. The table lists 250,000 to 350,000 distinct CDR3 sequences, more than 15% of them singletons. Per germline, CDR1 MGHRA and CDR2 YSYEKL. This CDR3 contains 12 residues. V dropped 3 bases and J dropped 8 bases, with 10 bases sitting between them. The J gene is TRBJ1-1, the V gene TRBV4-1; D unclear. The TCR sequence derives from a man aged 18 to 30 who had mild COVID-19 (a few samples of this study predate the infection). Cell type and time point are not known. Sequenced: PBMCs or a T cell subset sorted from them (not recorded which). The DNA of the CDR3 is TGCGCCAGCAGCCACGGGTTCAGGGAAGCTTTCTTT. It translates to CASSHGFREAFF.